This T cell receptor (beta chain) derives from a study of blood T cell repertoires in COVID-19 (dated by TCRdb to between 2020 and 2021). For the study in its entirety: Collaborator samples came from the United States, Italy and Spain and covered acute and convalescent phases of COVID-19. The sample metadata nearly always contained a de-identified subject ID, COVID-19 status, age in years and sex. The repertoires were released in a freely available public database meant as a resource for research on the immune response to SARS-CoV-2. Samples came from the ongoing ImmuneRACE study (first 160 participants) plus 1,254 subjects from 6 global collaborators. Where available, HLA class I and class II types were obtained from metadata supplied by the sample provider rather than from assay-based typing. Subjects who had been exposed to COVID-19, were actively infected with it, or had recovered from it provided the deeply sampled blood TCRbeta repertoires that made up the dataset. The material from the prospective study consisted of cDNA or gDNA derived from T cells, B-cell-depleted T cells, or PBMCs. The study at large found these results: The amount of clinical and demographic metadata varied by source and participant and was provided uncurated.

The CDR3 spans 16 residues, from the cysteine through the phenylalanine. Here the CDR3 DNA is all that survives: 48 bases in frame from base 1. CDR1 is given as LNHDA and CDR2 as SQIVND, both from the germline V gene (reference sequence). At the junction V is shortened by 3 bases and J by 10 bases, with 19 bases in between. TCRbeta CDR3 regions were amplified from genomic DNA by means of the immunoSEQ Assay, a bias-controlled multiplex PCR. Processing in the source paper ran as follows. Nucleated cell counts per sample were estimated from amplification of reference gene primers within the assay. Sequence reads were collapsed and filtered to measure the absolute abundance of every unique TCRbeta CDR3 rearrangement. For each sample, productive Simpson clonality was calculated as the square root of Simpson's diversity index over productive rearrangements. TCRdb stores this immuneACCESS table with in-frame sequences only. Part of the clones is absent; in the studies checked, under half of the shortfall reflects unresolved V genes, and no reason is known for the rest. Clone size and the V and J calls come from that table; the DNA yielded D and trimming. The sample records approximately 280,000 clones, roughly 85% of which are singletons. The ten largest clones represent about 10% of the sample.

There are a few counts of this clone. No cognate antigen has been identified for it. No base quality information exists; no much larger clone differs at one position. Collaborating institutions collected whole blood in K2EDTA tubes following their own protocols. For TCRbeta analysis, collaborators shipped samples as frozen whole blood, isolated PBMCs, or DNA extracted from either of those sample types. Sequenced material: peripheral blood. The chain couples TRBV19 to TRBJ1-6, with the D gene uncertain. This clonotype originated in a woman in her 70s with acute or convalescent COVID-19. The CDR3 has the sequence CASSMQLGAGPSPLHF. Here is the DNA: TGTGCCAGTAGTATGCAGCTGGGAGCCGGTCCATCACCCCTCCACTTT.